The sequence of this TCR beta chain was determined in a study of T-cell reconstitution after alpha-beta-depleted transplantation in children. Points from the study as a whole: Surviving recipient T cells and thymic progenitors accounted for the high day-60 TCRbeta diversity observed in some patients.

The CDR3 is made up of 16 amino acids. Germline trimming cut 1 base from V and 7 bases from J; bases unmatched to any gene: 9. CDR1 and CDR2 (germline): MGHRA, YSYEKL. As to this clonotype: What it recognizes is unknown.

Construction of the TCRbeta library involved unique molecular identifiers. TCRdb fed the PCR reads into MiXCR, producing one record per CDR3 protein. The sample has about 1,000,000 distinct CDR3 sequences; roughly 29% are singletons. Specimen: PBMCs, mostly from graft donor cells, collected 360 days after TCRalphabeta/CD19-depleted stem cell transplant. The chain is built from TRBV4-1 and TRBJ2-1; 8 nucleotides agree with TRBD2. The TCR originated in a boy younger than two who had a stem cell transplant for SCID, so the T cells may come from the graft donor. CDR3 DNA: TGCGCCAGCAGCCAAGTAGGTGTAGCGGGGCTGAATGAGCAGTTCTTC. This translates into CASSQVGVAGLNEQFF.